The 28 T cell receptor beta chains presented below share a single source sample, sequenced in a study of T cell changes during pregnancy in multiple sclerosis. Data came from immunoSEQ multiplex PCR; TCRdb stores just in-frame clones and leaves some out. This table has over 80,000 clones, roughly 95% appearing once. The sample consisted of peripheral blood, taken in the third trimester of pregnancy. The origin of the receptors is a female donor in good health, enrolled as a control in a pregnancy study.

The chain combines TRBV4-1 with TRBJ2-5, with D tentatively TRBD2 (5 bases). Per germline, CDR1 MGHRA and CDR2 YSYEKL. The CDR3 length is 14 residues. Trimming left V 2 bases short and J 4 bases short, with 11 bases between. The CDR3 DNA reads TGCGCCAGCAGCCAACTGCCCGGGATAGAGACCCAGTACTTC. Translating gives CASSQLPGIETQYF.

This sequence joins TRBV7-6 and TRBJ2-1; D may be TRBD2 (7 bases). CDR3 length: 16 residues. The V gene's germline CDR1 is SGHVS and CDR2 FNYEAQ. V was clipped by 1 base and J by 4 bases, with 14 bases between them. CDR3 region: CASSLGNREGYNEQFF. CDR3 bases: TGTGCCAGCAGCTTAGGAAACAGGGAGGGGTACAATGAGCAGTTCTTC.

In this sample, this clone turned up a few times. This chain uses TRBV6-5 with TRBJ1-4, with 7 bases fitting TRBD1. There are 14 residues in the CDR3. Losses at the gene ends were 6 bases for V and 3 bases for J; bases not matched to a gene: 4. The germline CDR1 and CDR2 sequences are MNHEY and SVGAGI. CDR3 DNA: TGTGCCAGCAGAGGAGGGGGCTCTAATGAAAAACTGTTTTTT. It encodes CASRGGGSNEKLFF.

The chain links TRBV21-1 to TRBJ2-7; TRBD2 is taken as the D call from the table, unchecked against the DNA. TRBV21-1 is a recognized pseudogene. The CDR3 runs 18 residues. For the CDR3, the DNA is TGTGCCAGCAGCAAAGTGGGGCGACTAGCGGGACATATCTACGAGCAGTACTTC. The encoded protein is CASSKVGRLAGHIYEQYF.

The chain links TRBV4-1 to TRBJ2-1, with TRBD1 matching over 12 bases. The CDR3 is 14 residues long. V lost 5 bases and J lost 9; bases outside the gene matches: 5. Per the germline V gene, CDR1 is MGHRA and CDR2 is YSYEKL. CDR3 DNA: TGCGCCAGCAGCTTGGGACAGGGGGCCGGTGAGCAGTTCTTC. This gives the protein CASSLGQGAGEQFF.

CDR3 sequence reads: CASSQDLAGGYNEQFF. DNA of the CDR3: TGTGCCAGCAGCCAAGATCTAGCGGGAGGCTACAATGAGCAGTTCTTC. The chain combines TRBV4-2 with TRBJ2-1, with 11 bases identical to TRBD2. This CDR3 contains 16 residues. The trim removed 0 bases at V and 3 bases at J, leaving 1 base unmatched. Per germline, CDR1 LGHNA and CDR2 YNFKEQ.

The CDR3 DNA is TGCAGCTCCGGGTCTAGCGGGTACAATGAGCAGTTCTTC. This codes for CSSGSSGYNEQFF. The chain uses TRBV29-1 and TRBJ2-1, with TRBD2 identical over 8 bases. Unmatched junction bases numbered 7, after V lost 8 bases and J lost 4 bases. The CDR3 length is 13 residues. Germline CDR1 reads SQVTM; CDR2 reads ANQGSEA.

The table lists this clone with a count of one. The V gene is TRBV19, the J gene TRBJ1-2; a weak D match, TRBD1 (5 bases). CDR3 length: 14 residues. Trimming took 0 bases from V and 4 from J, leaving 9 bases between them. Germline CDR1 reads LNHDA; CDR2 reads SQIVND (reference sequence). This chain's CDR3 is CASSIDGAAYGYTF. The CDR3, as DNA: TGTGCCAGTAGTATAGATGGGGCGGCCTATGGCTACACCTTC. Drawing the rest from reference TRBV19 and TRBJ1-2, the complete variable domain is DGGITQSPKYLFRKEGQNVTLSCEQNLNHDAMYWYRQDPGQGLRLIYYSQIVNDFQKGDIAEGYSVSREKKESFPLTVTSAQKNPTAFYLCASSIDGAAYGYTFGSGTRLTVV.

This clone was picked up one time. The CDR3 protein is CASSVGGQGRETQYF. The CDR3 DNA reads as TGTGCCAGCAGCGTAGGGGGGCAGGGGCGAGAGACCCAGTACTTC. The rearrangement links TRBV9 to TRBJ2-5; a weak D match, TRBD1 (6 bases). This CDR3 region has 15 residues. CDR1 and CDR2 from the germline V gene are SGDLS and YYNGEE. Trimming shortened V by 0 bases and J by 4 bases, and 13 bases separated the two germline ends.

The chain combines TRBV27 with TRBJ2-7; TRBD1 agrees at 11 bases. J lost 2 bases, V lost 2 bases, and 8 bases had no gene match. The CDR3 sequence is 17 residues long. The V gene's germline CDR1 is MNHEY and CDR2 SMNVEV (reference sequence). The CDR3 spells CASSLLRTGGVPYEQYF. The CDR3 nucleotides are TGTGCCAGCAGTTTACTTCGGACAGGGGGCGTTCCCTACGAGCAGTACTTC.

This rearrangement joins TRBV28 to TRBJ2-2; TRBD2 might be the D (6 bases). In germline, CDR1 is MDHEN, CDR2 SYDVKM. V gave up 4 bases and J gave up 0 bases, with 21 bases separating them. This CDR3 region has 19 residues. CDR3 amino acids: CASSSIHSFGTPNTGELFF. The CDR3 nucleotides read TGTGCCAGCAGTTCAATTCATTCTTTCGGGACTCCGAACACCGGGGAGCTGTTTTTT.

V and J are TRBV2 and TRBJ2-7; TRBD1 agrees at 10 bases. Trimming removed 3 bases from V and 6 bases from J; junction bases left unmatched: 11. Germline CDR1 reads SNHLY; CDR2 reads FYNNEI. This CDR3 is built from 16 residues. The CDR3 protein is CASSDSGGTGEGEQYF. In DNA form, the CDR3 reads TGTGCCAGCAGTGACTCGGGAGGGACAGGGGAAGGCGAGCAGTACTTC.

This clone was counted a few times. The genes are TRBV4-1 and TRBJ1-2; tentatively, D is TRBD1 (5 bases). Germline assignment: CDR1 MGHRA and CDR2 YSYEKL. The CDR3 totals 15 residues. Trimming took 1 base from V and 6 from J, leaving 15 bases between them. The CDR3 bases are TGCGCCAGCAGCCAAGCCACGTGGGGCGGGGATGGCTACACCTTC. Translation: CASSQATWGGDGYTF.

The chain recombines TRBV2 with TRBJ1-5; 10 nucleotides line up with TRBD1. This CDR3 comprises 14 residues. Germline V gene data show CDR1 as SNHLY and CDR2 as FYNNEI. V shed 6 bases, J shed 2 bases, and the junction held 1 base outside the gene matches. The CDR3 nucleotides read TGTGCCAGCAGGGGGACAGGGGGCAATCAGCCCCAGCATTTT. Protein: CASRGTGGNQPQHF.

V gene TRBV19 combines with J gene TRBJ2-6; D might be TRBD2 (5 bases). Trimming removed 5 bases at V and 1 base at J, with 12 bases between. The CDR3 has 16 amino acids. Germline-derived CDR1 and CDR2 are LNHDA and SQIVND (reference sequence). The CDR3 loop is CASSPRTVSGANVLTF. As DNA, the CDR3 is TGTGCCAGTAGTCCACGGACTGTGTCTGGGGCCAACGTCCTGACTTTC.

This chain links TRBV6-1 with TRBJ2-4; TRBD1 aligns across 7 bases. The CDR3 length is 20 residues. The V segment lost 0 bases and the J segment 0 bases; nucleotides outside the gene matches: 14. CDR1 MNHNS and CDR2 SASEGT come from the germline V gene. This CDR3 reads CASSEALGGEPHLAKNIQYF. The CDR3 nucleotides are TGTGCCAGCAGTGAAGCATTAGGGGGCGAGCCGCACCTAGCCAAAAACATTCAGTACTTC.

This clone has only one observation. This chain uses TRBV18 with TRBJ1-2; TRBD1 is a possible D gene (6 bases). Germline CDR1 reads KGHSH; CDR2 reads LQKENI. The length of the CDR3 is 14 residues. V lost 3 bases to trimming and J lost 7 bases, with 15 bases between them. The CDR3 loop is CASSPENRASGYTF. CDR3 DNA: TGTGCCAGCTCACCGGAGAACAGGGCAAGTGGCTACACCTTC.

V is TRBV27 and J is TRBJ2-1; D perhaps matches TRBD1 (6 bases). CDR1 and CDR2 (germline): MNHEY, SMNVEV (reference sequence). Trimming took off 3 bases at V and 7 bases at J, with 19 bases between the two ends. The CDR3 has 16 residues. The chain's CDR3 is CASSLSEGEKVNEQFF. In DNA form, the CDR3 reads TGTGCCAGCAGTTTGTCCGAGGGGGAAAAAGTTAATGAGCAGTTCTTC.

The chain recombines TRBV6-5 with TRBJ1-1; 10 positions agree with TRBD1. CDR1 MNHEY and CDR2 SVGAGI come from the germline V gene. V shed 5 bases and J 5 bases; nucleotides not matched to a gene: 5. The CDR3 length is 14 residues. In DNA, the CDR3 is TGTGCCAGCAGTACACGGGACAGGGGAACTGAAGCTTTCTTT. Protein: CASSTRDRGTEAFF.

This CDR3 reads CASSYGRAGSYNEQFF. CDR3 bases: TGTGCCAGCAGCTACGGGCGGGCGGGATCTTACAATGAGCAGTTCTTC. The chain employs TRBV5-6 and TRBJ2-1; maybe TRBD2 (6 bases). The V gene's germline CDR1 is SGHDT and CDR2 YYEEEE. There are 16 residues in the CDR3. The V end lost 3 bases, the J end lost 4 bases, and 17 bases lay between the germline ends.

V gene TRBV5-1 combines with J gene TRBJ2-5; weak D call: TRBD1 (6 bases). Trimming took 2 bases from V and 1 from J, leaving 9 bases between them. The germline CDR1 and CDR2 sequences are SGHRS and YFSETQ. CDR3 length equals 14 residues. CDR3 DNA: TGCGCCAGCAGCTTCGGGGACACCCAAGAGACCCAGTACTTC. Protein product: CASSFGDTQETQYF.

CDR3 sequence reads: CASSLFTSGYNNEQFF. The CDR3 DNA reads TGTGCCAGCAGCTTGTTCACTAGCGGTTACAACAATGAGCAGTTCTTC. This sequence joins TRBV11-2 and TRBJ2-1; 8 bases line up with TRBD2. Germline values: CDR1 SGHAT, CDR2 FQNNGV. CDR3 size: 16 residues. Trimming at V came to 3 bases and at J to 5 bases, leaving 9 bases not matched to a gene.

This clone was seen just once. The chain combines TRBV6-1 with TRBJ1-2; perhaps TRBD1 as D (5 bases). The V and J ends lost 4 bases and 6 bases respectively, with 21 bases between them. The CDR3 sequence is 16 residues long. Germline assignment: CDR1 MNHNS and CDR2 SASEGT. The CDR3 bases are TGTGCCAGCAGTGGGGGGACGGACCGCTGGAGGGATGGCTACACCTTC. Its translation: CASSGGTDRWRDGYTF.

This chain links TRBV6-5 with TRBJ1-1; no clear D. V dropped 4 bases and J dropped 0 bases, with 12 bases sitting between them. The CDR3 extends over 15 amino acids. The germline V gene encodes CDR1 MNHEY and CDR2 SVGAGI. CDR3 in amino acids: CASSSIGLVNTEAFF. The CDR3 nucleotides are TGTGCCAGCAGTTCAATCGGACTGGTGAACACTGAAGCTTTCTTT.

V and J are TRBV21-1 and TRBJ1-1; TRBD1 reflects the table's D call only, with no check against the DNA. TRBV21-1 is described as a pseudogene. The CDR3 sequence is 14 residues long. The CDR3 sequence: CASSKDRKNTEAFF. CDR3 coding DNA: TGTGCCAGCAGCAAAGACAGGAAGAACACTGAAGCTTTCTTT.

A few counts support this clone. This chain joins TRBV28 and TRBJ2-3; D not certain. Germline lookup yields CDR1 MDHEN and CDR2 SYDVKM. The V gene lost 6 bases and the J gene lost 4 bases, with 5 bases spanning the gap. This CDR3 is built from 11 residues. The CDR3 DNA reads as TGTGCCAGCAGCGGAGCAGATACGCAGTATTTT. Translating gives CASSGADTQYF.

J is TRBJ2-7 and V is TRBV10-3, with TRBD2 matching 9 bases. Germline CDR1 ENHRY, CDR2 SYGVKD. There are 13 residues in the CDR3. V lost 8 bases to trimming and J lost 7 bases; unmatched junction nucleotides: 9. In DNA form, the CDR3 reads TGTGCCATCCGGGGCGGGAGGGCCCTGGAGCAGTACTTC. It codes for CAIRGGRALEQYF.

Only one count was recorded for this clone. The genes are TRBV7-8 and TRBJ2-3, with 7 bases matching TRBD2. V trimming: 0 bases; J trimming: 6 bases; junction bases outside the gene matches: 0. Germline values: CDR1 SGHVS, CDR2 FQNEAQ. The CDR3 runs 13 residues. In nucleotides, the CDR3 is TGTGCCAGCAGCTTAGCGCGGGGGGATACGCAGTATTTT. It translates to CASSLARGDTQYF.